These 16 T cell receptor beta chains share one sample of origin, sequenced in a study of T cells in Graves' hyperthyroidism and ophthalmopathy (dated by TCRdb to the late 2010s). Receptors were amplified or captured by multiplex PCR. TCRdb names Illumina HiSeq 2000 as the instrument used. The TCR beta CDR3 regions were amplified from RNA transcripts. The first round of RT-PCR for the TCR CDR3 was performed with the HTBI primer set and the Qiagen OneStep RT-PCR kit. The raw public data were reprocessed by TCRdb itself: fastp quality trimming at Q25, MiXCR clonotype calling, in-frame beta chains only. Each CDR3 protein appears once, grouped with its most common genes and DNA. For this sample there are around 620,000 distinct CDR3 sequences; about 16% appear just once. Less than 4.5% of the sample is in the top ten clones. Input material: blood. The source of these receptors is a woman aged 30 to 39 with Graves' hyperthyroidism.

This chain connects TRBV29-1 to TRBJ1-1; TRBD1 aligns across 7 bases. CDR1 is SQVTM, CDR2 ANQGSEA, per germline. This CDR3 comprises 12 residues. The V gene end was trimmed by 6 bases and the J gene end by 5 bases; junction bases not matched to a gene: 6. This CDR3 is CSVQGGGTEAFF. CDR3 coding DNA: TGCAGCGTCCAAGGGGGCGGGACTGAAGCTTTCTTT.

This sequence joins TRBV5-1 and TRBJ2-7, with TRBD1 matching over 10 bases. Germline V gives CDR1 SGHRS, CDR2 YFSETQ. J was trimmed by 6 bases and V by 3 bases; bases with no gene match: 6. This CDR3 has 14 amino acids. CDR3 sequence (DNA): TGCGCCAGCAGCTCCACACGGACAGGGGGCGAGCAGTACTTC. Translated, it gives CASSSTRTGGEQYF.

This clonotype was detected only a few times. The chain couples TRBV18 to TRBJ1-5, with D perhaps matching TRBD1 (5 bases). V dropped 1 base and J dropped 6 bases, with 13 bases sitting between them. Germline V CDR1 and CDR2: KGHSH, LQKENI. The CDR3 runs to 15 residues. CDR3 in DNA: TGTGCCAGCTCACCACAGATGGGGCAGGGTCAGCCCCAGCATTTT. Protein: CASSPQMGQGQPQHF.

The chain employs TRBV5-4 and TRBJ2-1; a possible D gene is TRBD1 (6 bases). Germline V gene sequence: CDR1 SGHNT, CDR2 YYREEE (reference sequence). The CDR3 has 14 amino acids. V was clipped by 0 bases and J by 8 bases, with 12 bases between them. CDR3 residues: CASSLDTGPHEQFF. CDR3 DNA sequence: TGTGCCAGCAGCTTGGACACAGGGCCCCATGAGCAGTTCTTC.

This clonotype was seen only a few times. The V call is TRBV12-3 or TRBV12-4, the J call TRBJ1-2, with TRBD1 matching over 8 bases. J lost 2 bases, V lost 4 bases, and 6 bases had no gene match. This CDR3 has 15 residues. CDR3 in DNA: TGTGCCAGCAGTTCCGGACAGGGAGGAAACTATGGCTACACCTTC. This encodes CASSSGQGGNYGYTF.

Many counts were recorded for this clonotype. The CDR3 DNA sequence: TGTGCCAGTAGTATACGAGCGGGAGGGTATATCAATGAGCAGTTCTTC. Amino acids: CASSIRAGGYINEQFF. J is TRBJ2-1 and V is TRBV19; TRBD2 agrees at 10 bases. After removal of 2 bases from V and 6 bases from J, the junction contained 7 bases not matched to a gene. Germline V gene sequence: CDR1 LNHDA, CDR2 SQIVND (reference sequence). The CDR3 is made up of 16 amino acids.

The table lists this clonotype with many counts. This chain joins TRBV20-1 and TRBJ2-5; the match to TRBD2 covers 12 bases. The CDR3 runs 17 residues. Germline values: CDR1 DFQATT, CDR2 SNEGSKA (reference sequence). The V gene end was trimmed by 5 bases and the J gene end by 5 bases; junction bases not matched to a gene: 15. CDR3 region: CSAHGLAGRLSWETQYF. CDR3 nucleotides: TGCAGTGCTCATGGACTAGCGGGAAGGCTGTCGTGGGAGACCCAGTACTTC.

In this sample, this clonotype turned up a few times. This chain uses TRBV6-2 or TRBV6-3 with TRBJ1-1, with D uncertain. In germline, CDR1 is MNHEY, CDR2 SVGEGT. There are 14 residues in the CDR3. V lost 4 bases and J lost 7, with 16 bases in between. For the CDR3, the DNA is TGTGCCAGCAGTTTCTCTCTTCGTCGGAATGAAGCTTTCTTT. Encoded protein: CASSFSLRRNEAFF.

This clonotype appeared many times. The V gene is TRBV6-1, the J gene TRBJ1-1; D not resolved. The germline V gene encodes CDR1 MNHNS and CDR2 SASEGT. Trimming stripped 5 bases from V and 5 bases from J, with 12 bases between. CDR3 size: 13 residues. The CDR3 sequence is CASSSARATEAFF. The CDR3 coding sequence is TGTGCCAGCAGTTCGGCTCGGGCGACTGAAGCTTTCTTT.

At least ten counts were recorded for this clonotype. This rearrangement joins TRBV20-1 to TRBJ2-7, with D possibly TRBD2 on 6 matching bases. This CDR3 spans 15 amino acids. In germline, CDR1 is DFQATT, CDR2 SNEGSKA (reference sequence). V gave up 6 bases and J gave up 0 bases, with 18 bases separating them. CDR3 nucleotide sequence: TGCAGTGCCGAGGGGAAGCGGGCGAGCTCCTACGAGCAGTACTTC. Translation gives CSAEGKRASSYEQYF.

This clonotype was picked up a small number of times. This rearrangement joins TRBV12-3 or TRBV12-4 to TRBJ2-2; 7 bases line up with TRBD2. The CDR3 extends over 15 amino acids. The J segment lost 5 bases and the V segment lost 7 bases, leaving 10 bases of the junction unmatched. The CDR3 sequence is CASKRRLAETGELFF. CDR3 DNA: TGTGCCAGCAAGAGACGGCTAGCGGAGACCGGGGAGCTGTTTTTT.

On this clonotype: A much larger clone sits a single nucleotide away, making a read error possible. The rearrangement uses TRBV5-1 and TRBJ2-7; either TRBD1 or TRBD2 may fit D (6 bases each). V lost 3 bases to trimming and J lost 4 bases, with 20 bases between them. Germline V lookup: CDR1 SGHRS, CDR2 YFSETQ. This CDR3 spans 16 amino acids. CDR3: CASSSALGGSQYEQYF. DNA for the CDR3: TGCGCCAGCAGCTCGGCGTTAGGGGGGTCTCAATACGAGCAGTACTTC. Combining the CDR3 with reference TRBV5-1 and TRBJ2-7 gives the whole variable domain KAGVTQTPRYLIKTRGQQVTLSCSPISGHRSVSWYQQTPGQGLQFLFEYFSETQRNKGNFPGRFSGRQFSNSRSEMNVSTLELGDSALYLCASSSALGGSQYEQYFGPGTRLTVT.

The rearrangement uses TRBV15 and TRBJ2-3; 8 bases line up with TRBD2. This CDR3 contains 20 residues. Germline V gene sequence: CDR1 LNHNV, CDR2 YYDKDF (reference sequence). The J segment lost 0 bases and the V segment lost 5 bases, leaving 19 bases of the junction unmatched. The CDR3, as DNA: TGTGCCACCAGCTACACGGGAGGGCCAGGGCATGTAGGTAGCACAGATACGCAGTATTTT. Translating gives CATSYTGGPGHVGSTDTQYF.

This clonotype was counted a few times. CDR3 DNA sequence: TGTGCCAGCAGTGAATATAATTTGGGTTATGGCTACACCTTC. It encodes CASSEYNLGYGYTF. The chain combines TRBV25-1 with TRBJ1-2, with D hard to call. This CDR3 is built from 14 residues. Per the germline V gene, CDR1 is MGHDK and CDR2 is SYGVNS. Trimming removed 0 bases at V and 5 bases at J, with 10 bases between.

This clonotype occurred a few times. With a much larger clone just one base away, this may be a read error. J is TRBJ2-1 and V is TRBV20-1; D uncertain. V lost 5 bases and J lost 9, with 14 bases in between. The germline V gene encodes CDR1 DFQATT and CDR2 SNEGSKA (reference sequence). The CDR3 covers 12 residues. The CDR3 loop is CSASRPGFEQFF. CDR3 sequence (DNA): TGCAGTGCTTCCCGCCCTGGCTTTGAGCAGTTCTTC.

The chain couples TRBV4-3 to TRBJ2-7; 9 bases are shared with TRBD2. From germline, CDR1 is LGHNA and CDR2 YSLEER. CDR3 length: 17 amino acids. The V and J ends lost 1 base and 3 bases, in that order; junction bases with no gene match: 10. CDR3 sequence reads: CASSQVPPGTSRYEQYF. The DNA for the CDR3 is TGCGCCAGCAGCCAAGTACCTCCGGGGACTAGCCGCTACGAGCAGTACTTC.